This TCR beta chain derives from a study of T cells in Graves' hyperthyroidism and ophthalmopathy. The CDR3 contains 15 residues. Germline values: CDR1 MNHEY, CDR2 SMNVEV (reference sequence). The ends were cut back, 8 bases at V and 0 bases at J, with 14 bases in the middle. Amplification yielded TCR beta CDR3 regions, with RNA transcripts as the source. The HTBI set primed first-round TCR CDR3 RT-PCR. From the multiplex PCR reads, TCRdb called clonotypes with MiXCR, one entry per CDR3 protein. The table lists 700,000 or so distinct CDR3 sequences, 16% of them singletons, with around 8.1% in the top ten. This clonotype was picked up many times.

The sequence was collected from a man between 18 and 35 years old with Graves' hyperthyroidism. The sequenced material came from blood. The chain is built from TRBV27 and TRBJ2-1; D possibly corresponds to TRBD2 (5 bases). The CDR3 spells CASSQADPSYNEQFF. The DNA for the CDR3 is TGTGCCAGCTCCCAAGCGGACCCCTCCTACAATGAGCAGTTCTTC.